The 21 T cell receptor beta chains given below trace back to one sample, sequenced in a study of OX40 agonist ivuxolimab in advanced cancers. TCRdb keeps only in-frame clones here, not all; method: immunoSEQ multiplex PCR. The profile shows 77,000 or so clones, about 89% of them singletons. Source: CD4+ or CD8+ T cells sorted from blood, taken in a trial of the OX40 agonist ivuxolimab. These receptors originate from an adult with an advanced solid tumor such as melanoma, head and neck, liver or kidney cancer.

The rearrangement joins TRBV5-6 to TRBJ2-3; TRBD2 matches 11 bases. Germline trimming cut 5 bases from V and 4 bases from J; bases unmatched to any gene: 3. CDR3 length: 14 residues. Germline lookup yields CDR1 SGHDT and CDR2 YYEEEE. The CDR3 bases are TGTGCCAGCAGACTAGCGGGAGAACCAGATACGCAGTATTTT. It is translated as CASRLAGEPDTQYF.

This clone was observed a single time. J is TRBJ2-1 and V is TRBV6-5, with 7 nucleotides matching TRBD1. CDR1 MNHEY and CDR2 SVGAGI come from the germline V gene. Germline trimming cut 4 bases from V and 0 bases from J; bases unmatched to any gene: 6. This CDR3 spans 16 amino acids. The DNA of the CDR3 is TGTGCCAGCAGTTCCCTGGACAGGAGCTCCTACAATGAGCAGTTCTTC. This codes for CASSSLDRSSYNEQFF.

This sequence joins TRBV20-1 and TRBJ1-1, with TRBD1 as a possible D gene (5 bases). Germline CDR1 DFQATT, CDR2 SNEGSKA (reference sequence). The CDR3 has 8 amino acids. Deletions cut 7 bases from V and 11 bases from J, with 8 bases between. DNA for the CDR3: TGCAGTGTTGGGGGGGCTTTCTTT. Its translation: CSVGGAFF.

The chain combines TRBV7-9 with TRBJ2-7, with 7 bases matching TRBD2. V lost 11 bases to trimming and J lost 3 bases; unmatched junction nucleotides: 7. Germline V gives CDR1 SEHNR, CDR2 FQNEAQ (reference sequence). This CDR3 is 12 amino acids long. CDR3 DNA: TGTGCCGCGCAGGGAGGGGTCTACGAGCAGTACTTC. Translating gives CAAQGGVYEQYF.

The genes are TRBV4-3 and TRBJ1-1; 8 bases fit TRBD1. With 0 bases clipped from V and 7 bases from J, the junction kept 13 bases outside the gene matches. This CDR3 contains 17 residues. Germline CDR1 is LGHNA and CDR2 is YSLEER. Here the CDR3 reads CASSQDFRQGASGEAFF. DNA for the CDR3: TGCGCCAGCAGCCAAGATTTCCGTCAGGGGGCGAGTGGTGAAGCTTTCTTT.

This clone was seen just once. The chain has TRBV28 and TRBJ2-3; D is unresolved. V dropped 8 bases and J dropped 0 bases, with 9 bases sitting between them. Looked up from germline, CDR1 is MDHEN and CDR2 is SYDVKM. The CDR3 consists of 13 residues. Here the CDR3 reads CASHRVSTDTQYF. In DNA form, the CDR3 reads TGTGCCAGCCACCGGGTGAGCACAGATACGCAGTATTTT.

This chain links TRBV29-1 with TRBJ2-1; 9 bases agree with TRBD2. The V and J ends lost 6 bases and 0 bases, in that order; junction bases with no gene match: 9. The V gene's germline CDR1 is SQVTM and CDR2 ANQGSEA. The CDR3 length is 16 residues. CDR3 sequence reads: CSVSPLAGSSYNEQFF. CDR3 bases: TGCAGCGTCTCTCCCCTAGCGGGGAGCTCCTACAATGAGCAGTTCTTC.

The chain joins TRBV30 to TRBJ1-5; the D gene is possibly TRBD1 (5 bases). Trimming removed 1 base at V and 1 base at J, with 5 bases between. CDR3 size: 13 residues. Germline assignment: CDR1 GTSNPN and CDR2 SVGIG (reference sequence). The CDR3 nucleotides are TGTGCCTGGAGTGACAGGAGCAATCAGCCCCAGCATTTT. Translation: CAWSDRSNQPQHF.

The chain carries TRBV15 and TRBJ2-7; D remains ambiguous. This CDR3 region has 14 residues. Germline values: CDR1 LNHNV, CDR2 YYDKDF (reference sequence). V was pared by 5 bases and J by 0 bases, with 11 bases between. The CDR3 region is CATSGRRSSYEQYF. The DNA for the CDR3 is TGTGCCACCAGCGGCAGGAGATCCTCCTACGAGCAGTACTTC. Full variable domain (missing parts from reference TRBV15 and TRBJ2-7): DAMVIQNPRYQVTQFGKPVTLSCSQTLNHNVMYWYQQKSSQAPKLLFHYYDKDFNNEADTPDNFQSRRPNTSFCFLDIRSPGLGDTAMYLCATSGRRSSYEQYFGPGTRLTVT.

This chain joins TRBV2 and TRBJ2-2; D ambiguous. Trimming removed 2 bases at V and 1 base at J, with 8 bases between. The germline gives CDR1 SNHLY, CDR2 FYNNEI. The CDR3 spans 15 residues. The CDR3 coding sequence is TGTGCCAGCAGTGAAAAGGCACAGAACACCGGGGAGCTGTTTTTT. Translated: CASSEKAQNTGELFF.

The genes are TRBV5-5 and TRBJ2-1, with D perhaps matching TRBD2 (6 bases). Trimming shortened V by 4 bases and J by 2 bases, and 13 bases separated the two germline ends. This CDR3 is 15 amino acids long. Germline V gene data show CDR1 as SGHKS and CDR2 as YYEKEE (reference sequence). Here the CDR3 DNA reads TGTGCCAGCAGCCCGGGACTCTCGACCTACAATGAGCAGTTCTTC. Its translation is CASSPGLSTYNEQFF.

The V call is TRBV5-1, the J call TRBJ2-2; TRBD2 might be the D (6 bases). The V and J ends lost 0 bases and 5 bases respectively, with 11 bases between them. CDR3 length: 15 amino acids. Germline V CDR1 and CDR2: SGHRS, YFSETQ. As DNA, the CDR3 is TGCGCCAGCAGCTTGGTTGCGGGATTTACCGGGGAGCTGTTTTTT. This translates into CASSLVAGFTGELFF. The variable domain in full, with the rest retrieved from reference TRBV5-1 and TRBJ2-2, is KAGVTQTPRYLIKTRGQQVTLSCSPISGHRSVSWYQQTPGQGLQFLFEYFSETQRNKGNFPGRFSGRQFSNSRSEMNVSTLELGDSALYLCASSLVAGFTGELFFGEGSRLTVL.

This chain joins TRBV7-8 and TRBJ1-5; D possibly corresponds to TRBD1 (5 bases). Germline V CDR1 and CDR2: SGHVS, FQNEAQ. The CDR3 has 16 amino acids. Trimming pared 3 bases from V and 3 bases from J, leaving 15 bases between. CDR3 loop: CASSLEAGRDNQPQHF. For the CDR3, the DNA is TGTGCCAGCAGCTTGGAGGCGGGGCGCGACAATCAGCCCCAGCATTTT.

A few counts support this clone. The chain uses TRBV30 and TRBJ1-1, with D possibly TRBD1 on 5 matching bases. CDR1 and CDR2 (germline): GTSNPN, SVGIG (reference sequence). The CDR3 runs to 12 residues. Trimming pared 4 bases from V and 4 bases from J, leaving 10 bases between. CDR3 sequence reads: CAWMEGVTEAFF. CDR3 DNA: TGTGCCTGGATGGAAGGGGTCACTGAAGCTTTCTTT.

V gene TRBV7-9 combines with J gene TRBJ1-5; tentative D call: TRBD1 (6 bases). Germline CDR1 and CDR2: SEHNR and FQNEAQ (reference sequence). The CDR3 covers 14 residues. V dropped 6 bases and J dropped 7 bases, with 16 bases sitting between them. The CDR3 loop is CASSTEGEGQPQHF. The CDR3 region has the DNA TGTGCCAGCAGTACGGAGGGGGAAGGGCAGCCCCAGCATTTT.

The genes are TRBV19 and TRBJ1-2; perhaps TRBD1 as D (5 bases). Per the germline V gene, CDR1 is LNHDA and CDR2 is SQIVND (reference sequence). The V end was cut by 7 bases, the J end by 4 bases, with 10 bases between. This CDR3 spans 12 amino acids. Here the CDR3 DNA reads TGTGCCAGTATGGCAGGGATCTATGGCTACACCTTC. It translates to CASMAGIYGYTF.

The chain carries TRBV19 and TRBJ1-3; D is undetermined. The germline V and J ends were trimmed by 3 bases and 1 base, with 10 bases remaining between them. Germline V gene sequence: CDR1 LNHDA, CDR2 SQIVND (reference sequence). The CDR3 spans 15 residues. The CDR3 loop is CASSIAAASGNTIYF. The CDR3, as DNA: TGTGCCAGTAGTATCGCGGCGGCTTCTGGAAACACCATATATTTT.

The chain uses TRBV11-1 and TRBJ2-7; D might be TRBD1 (6 bases). This CDR3 is built from 15 residues. In germline, CDR1 is SGHAT, CDR2 FQDESV (reference sequence). Trimming shortened V by 5 bases and J by 2 bases, and 16 bases separated the two germline ends. The CDR3 coding sequence is TGTGCCAGCAGCGAGAACAGGGTGATTACCTACGAGCAGTACTTC. This sequence encodes CASSENRVITYEQYF. Full variable domain (outside the CDR3, taken from reference TRBV11-1 and TRBJ2-7): EAEVAQSPRYKITEKSQAVAFWCDPISGHATLYWYRQILGQGPELLVQFQDESVVDDSQLPKDRFSAERLKGVDSTLKIQPAELGDSAMYLCASSENRVITYEQYFGPGTRLTVT.

The J gene is TRBJ2-1, the V gene TRBV6-6; 14 bases map to TRBD2. CDR1 and CDR2 from the germline V gene are MNHNY and SVGAGI (reference sequence). The CDR3 contains 15 residues. With 8 bases clipped from V and 8 bases from J, the junction kept 8 bases outside the gene matches. The CDR3, as DNA: TGTGCCAGCGCTACGGGGACTAGCGGGGGTGATGAGCAGTTCTTC. Encoded protein: CASATGTSGGDEQFF.

The rearrangement joins TRBV12-2 to TRBJ2-1; the DNA was not compared with TRBD2, the D call given in the table. TRBV12-2 is a known pseudogene. The CDR3 extends over 15 amino acids. The CDR3 region is CALRKSLAGVYEQFF. Written as DNA, the CDR3 is TGTGCCCTACGTAAGTCGCTAGCGGGGGTATATGAGCAGTTCTTC.

This chain joins TRBV7-3 and TRBJ2-1; 10 bases align to TRBD2. The V gene's germline CDR1 is SGHTA and CDR2 FQGTGA. This CDR3 has 15 amino acids. With V trimmed by 5 bases and J by 8 bases, 9 bases remained unmatched. The CDR3 DNA sequence: TGTGCCAGCAGCCCCCGGCTAGCGGGAGTTGATGAGCAGTTCTTC. Translation: CASSPRLAGVDEQFF. Full variable domain (remainder filled in from reference TRBV7-3 and TRBJ2-1): GAGVSQTPSNKVTEKGKYVELRCDPISGHTALYWYRQSLGQGPEFLIYFQGTGAADDSGLPNDRFFAVRPEGSVSTLKIQRTERGDSAVYLCASSPRLAGVDEQFFGPGTRLTVL.